Below, one TCR beta chain is given with its context. Its target is not known. Profiled with immunoSEQ multiplex PCR; TCRdb holds only in-frame clones, not every one. The table shows 60,000 to 100,000 clones, with approximately 85% occurring only once. Stated time point: week 23, last vaccination. Doses of 300 ug of mutant IDH1 20-mer peptide were given with topical imiquimod. The data were taken from a study of a mutant IDH1 vaccine in newly diagnosed glioma. On the study more broadly: Treated patients showed a male proportion of approximately 62%, a female proportion of about 40%, and a mean age of around 39 years.

This specimen was PBMCs, taken from a glioma patient whose treatment included an IDH1 peptide vaccine. The clonotype was recovered from a woman aged 45-60 years with glioma.

The CDR3 protein is CASSLIGGSYEQYF. CDR3 in DNA: TGCGCCAGCAGCCTCATCGGGGGGTCCTACGAGCAGTACTTC. The gene calls are TRBV5-1 and TRBJ2-7; 7 nucleotides agree with TRBD2. Per germline, CDR1 SGHRS and CDR2 YFSETQ. The CDR3 is 14 residues long. V trimming: 4 bases; J trimming: 1 base; junction bases outside the gene matches: 5.